The 27 T cell receptor beta chains given below trace back to one sample, sequenced in a study of CD8 T cells in Susac syndrome. With random hexamers, reverse transcription was performed on about 0.5 to 1 ug of RNA. TCRdb passed the immunoSEQ multiplex PCR reads through MiXCR, listing each CDR3 protein once. Of about 300,000 distinct CDR3 sequences listed, about 91% are singletons. Source material: CD8+ T cells from PBMCs. These TCRs come from a human donor with multiple sclerosis.

This rearrangement joins TRBV6-2 or TRBV6-3 to TRBJ2-1; D is undetermined. Trimming pared 7 bases from V and 0 bases from J, leaving 13 bases between. The CDR3 length is 15 residues. Germline CDR1 and CDR2: MNHEY and SVGEGT. In nucleotides, the CDR3 is TGTGCCAGCACCACCGCGACGAGCTCCTACAATGAGCAGTTCTTC. This translates into CASTTATSSYNEQFF.

The genes are TRBV3-1 and TRBJ2-6; 7 nucleotides align to TRBD1. Germline V gene lookup returns CDR1 LGHDT and CDR2 YNNKEL (reference sequence). The V gene end was trimmed by 1 base and the J gene end by 0 bases; junction bases not matched to a gene: 12. This CDR3 has 20 residues. CDR3 in amino acids: CASSQGAPGTATSGANVLTF. The CDR3 DNA reads as TGTGCCAGCAGCCAAGGGGCCCCCGGGACAGCCACCTCTGGGGCCAACGTCCTGACTTTC.

This clonotype was counted a single time. The chain is built from TRBV20-1 and TRBJ2-5; D may be TRBD1 (6 bases). The CDR3 length is 14 residues. Germline CDR1 is DFQATT and CDR2 is SNEGSKA (reference sequence). Between the trimmed V and J ends, which lost 3 bases and 10 bases, there was a span of 21 bases. The CDR3 is CSASPTGLIEFQYF. CDR3 bases: TGCAGTGCTAGCCCTACAGGGTTAATCGAGTTCCAGTACTTC.

This chain connects TRBV11-2 to TRBJ1-2; no reliable D call. Trimming cost V 4 bases and J 3 bases, with 18 bases left between them. Germline loops: CDR1 SGHAT, CDR2 FQNNGV. CDR3 length: 16 amino acids. The CDR3 DNA sequence: TGTGCCAGCAGCTCCCTAGTCTCCGGACCGGACTATGGCTACACCTTC. Translating gives CASSSLVSGPDYGYTF. The variable domain in full, with the rest retrieved from reference TRBV11-2 and TRBJ1-2, is EAGVAQSPRYKIIEKRQSVAFWCNPISGHATLYWYQQILGQGPKLLIQFQNNGVVDDSQLPKDRFSAERLKGVDSTLKIQPAKLEDSAVYLCASSSLVSGPDYGYTFGSGTRLTVV.

This chain connects TRBV9 to TRBJ2-1, with a possible D match to TRBD2 (5 bases). This CDR3 comprises 15 residues. From germline, CDR1 is SGDLS and CDR2 YYNGEE. V shed 6 bases and J shed 0 bases, with 13 bases lying between them. The CDR3 DNA is TGTGCCAGCAATGGAGGCCGTAGCTCCTACAATGAGCAGTTCTTC. Its protein is CASNGGRSSYNEQFF.

This clonotype was observed a handful of times. The chain has TRBV6-1 and TRBJ2-1; D perhaps matches TRBD2 (6 bases). V was cut by 3 bases and J by 4 bases, with 7 bases left in between. Germline V lookup: CDR1 MNHNS, CDR2 SASEGT. The CDR3 loop spans 13 amino acids. CDR3 bases: TGTGCCAGCAGTGACGGGACTTACAATGAGCAGTTCTTC. Translating gives CASSDGTYNEQFF.

V usage is TRBV9 and J usage is TRBJ2-1, with 9 nucleotides matching TRBD2. Germline V lookup: CDR1 SGDLS, CDR2 YYNGEE. The CDR3 contains 17 residues. The V and J ends lost 4 bases and 4 bases, in that order; junction bases with no gene match: 12. DNA of the CDR3: TGTGCCAGCAGCCTACCTGTAGCGGGAGCCTCATACAATGAGCAGTTCTTC. It is translated as CASSLPVAGASYNEQFF.

The chain joins TRBV20-1 to TRBJ1-2; TRBD1 aligns across 9 bases. Germline loops: CDR1 DFQATT, CDR2 SNEGSKA (reference sequence). With V trimmed by 6 bases and J by 8 bases, 10 bases remained unmatched. The CDR3 covers 13 residues. CDR3 coding DNA: TGCAGTGCCTTGGTACAGGGGGCGCGGGGCTACACCTTC. This sequence encodes CSALVQGARGYTF.

With respect to this clonotype: One end of the junction does not line up with germline, which may come from a read error. The chain joins TRBV29-1 to TRBJ2-2; D is perhaps TRBD1 (6 bases). CDR3 size: 13 residues. Germline V gives CDR1 SQVTM, CDR2 ANQGSEA. The CDR3 DNA reads as TGCAGCGTTGAGGGGGCGAACACCGAGGAGCTGTTTTTT. The encoded protein is CSVEGANTEELFF.

This chain connects TRBV7-9 to TRBJ2-5, with D unresolved. CDR3 size: 13 residues. Germline lookup yields CDR1 SEHNR and CDR2 FQNEAQ (reference sequence). Between the trimmed V and J ends, which lost 5 bases and 1 base, there was a span of 8 bases. The CDR3 protein is CASSPRTQETQYF. DNA for the CDR3: TGTGCCAGCAGCCCCCGGACCCAAGAGACCCAGTACTTC.

This clonotype appeared once. The rearrangement joins TRBV19 to TRBJ2-7; 11 bases match TRBD2. The germline V gene encodes CDR1 LNHDA and CDR2 SQIVND (reference sequence). Unmatched junction bases numbered 3, after V lost 3 bases and J lost 2 bases. This CDR3 region has 15 residues. The CDR3 reads CASSIGLAGTYEQYF. The CDR3 DNA reads TGTGCCAGTAGTATCGGACTAGCGGGCACCTACGAGCAGTACTTC. Together with reference TRBV19 and TRBJ2-7, the CDR3 gives the full variable domain: DGGITQSPKYLFRKEGQNVTLSCEQNLNHDAMYWYRQDPGQGLRLIYYSQIVNDFQKGDIAEGYSVSREKKESFPLTVTSAQKNPTAFYLCASSIGLAGTYEQYFGPGTRLTVT.

The chain has TRBV7-9 and TRBJ2-7; the D gene is possibly TRBD2 (7 bases). CDR1 is SEHNR and CDR2 is FQNEAQ in the germline V gene (reference sequence). This CDR3 contains 14 residues. V gave up 8 bases and J gave up 2 bases, with 16 bases separating them. The CDR3 loop is CASRGLAAPYEQYF. The CDR3 coding sequence is TGTGCCAGCCGGGGGCTAGCGGCACCCTACGAGCAGTACTTC. Complete variable domain (other parts from reference TRBV7-9 and TRBJ2-7): DTGVSQNPRHKITKRGQNVTFRCDPISEHNRLYWYRQTLGQGPEFLTYFQNEAQLEKSRLLSDRFSAERPKGSFSTLEIQRTEQGDSAMYLCASRGLAAPYEQYFGPGTRLTVT.

This rearrangement joins TRBV4-3 to TRBJ2-1; tentative D call: TRBD2 (6 bases). V lost 4 bases to trimming and J lost 3 bases, with 13 bases between them. Germline CDR1 is LGHNA and CDR2 is YSLEER. CDR3 length equals 15 residues. CDR3 in amino acids: CASSPGRTIYNEQFF. The CDR3 nucleotides are TGCGCCAGCAGCCCTGGCCGGACTATCTACAATGAGCAGTTCTTC.

The V gene is TRBV7-8, the J gene TRBJ2-6, with TRBD1 identical over 8 bases. V dropped 4 bases and J dropped 1; count of bases not matched to a gene: 9. Germline V CDR1 and CDR2: SGHVS, FQNEAQ. The length of the CDR3 is 18 residues. The CDR3 nucleotides read TGTGCCAGCAGCTCCGCAGGACAGGGCCTGTCTGGGGCCAACGTCCTGACTTTC. It codes for CASSSAGQGLSGANVLTF.

CDR3 region: CASSTLLDQETQYF. In nucleotides, the CDR3 is TGTGCCAGTAGCACGTTGCTGGACCAAGAGACCCAGTACTTC. The V call is TRBV19, the J call TRBJ2-5; unclear D gene. The CDR3 has 14 amino acids. V was cut by 6 bases and J by 0 bases, with 11 bases left in between. Germline V gives CDR1 LNHDA, CDR2 SQIVND (reference sequence).

The chain uses TRBV5-4 and TRBJ2-1; D remains ambiguous. CDR3 size: 13 residues. Looked up from germline, CDR1 is SGHNT and CDR2 is YYREEE (reference sequence). Trimming shortened V by 1 base and J by 10 bases, and 12 bases separated the two germline ends. The DNA for the CDR3 is TGTGCCAGCAGCTTGTTGACCTTGGGGGAGCAGTTCTTC. Residues: CASSLLTLGEQFF.

The chain carries TRBV15 and TRBJ2-2; 7 bases align to TRBD1. Germline loops: CDR1 LNHNV, CDR2 YYDKDF (reference sequence). The CDR3 sequence is 19 residues long. With V trimmed by 3 bases and J by 0 bases, 13 bases remained unmatched. The CDR3: CATSSPGTDAPTNTGELFF. The DNA for the CDR3 is TGTGCCACCAGCAGCCCGGGGACAGACGCCCCAACGAACACCGGGGAGCTGTTTTTT.

The gene calls are TRBV24-1 and TRBJ2-1; D remains ambiguous. The length of the CDR3 is 13 residues. Trimming stripped 0 bases from V and 8 bases from J, with 7 bases between. The germline V gene encodes CDR1 KGHDR and CDR2 SFDVKD. CDR3 loop: CATSDLNTDEQFF. As DNA, the CDR3 is TGTGCCACCAGTGATTTGAACACAGATGAGCAGTTCTTC.

This CDR3 is CSAKGSLDYGYTF. CDR3 sequence (DNA): TGCAGTGCTAAAGGCAGCCTTGACTATGGCTACACCTTC. The chain has TRBV20-1 and TRBJ1-2; D remains ambiguous. V was cut by 4 bases and J by 3 bases, with 12 bases left in between. CDR1 is DFQATT, CDR2 SNEGSKA, per germline (reference sequence). The CDR3 has 13 residues.

The chain carries TRBV5-1 and TRBJ2-7; no definite D call. Trimming cost V 2 bases and J 0 bases, with 9 bases left between them. Germline V gene sequence: CDR1 SGHRS, CDR2 YFSETQ. The CDR3 is 14 amino acids. DNA for the CDR3: TGCGCCAGCAGCTTCCGTACAGTCTCCTACGAGCAGTACTTC. Protein sequence: CASSFRTVSYEQYF.

This chain connects TRBV3-1 to TRBJ2-2; the D is unclear. The germline V gene encodes CDR1 LGHDT and CDR2 YNNKEL (reference sequence). The CDR3 contains 11 residues. The V end was cut by 6 bases, the J end by 8 bases, with 7 bases between. In DNA form, the CDR3 reads TGTGCCAGCAGTCAGATGGGGGAGCTGTTTTTT. It codes for CASSQMGELFF.

The chain carries TRBV19 and TRBJ2-7; possible D gene TRBD2, 6 bases. Germline values: CDR1 LNHDA, CDR2 SQIVND (reference sequence). This CDR3 region has 15 residues. V lost 3 bases to trimming and J lost 1 base, with 13 bases between them. The CDR3 sequence is CASSIGGLASYEQYF. CDR3 DNA sequence: TGTGCCAGTAGTATCGGGGGATTGGCATCCTACGAGCAGTACTTC. Full variable domain (missing parts from reference TRBV19 and TRBJ2-7): DGGITQSPKYLFRKEGQNVTLSCEQNLNHDAMYWYRQDPGQGLRLIYYSQIVNDFQKGDIAEGYSVSREKKESFPLTVTSAQKNPTAFYLCASSIGGLASYEQYFGPGTRLTVT.

In its sample, this clonotype was seen a few times. This rearrangement joins TRBV4-3 to TRBJ2-7; 9 bases align to TRBD2. With V trimmed by 1 base and J by 3 bases, 4 bases remained unmatched. This CDR3 contains 15 residues. Germline values: CDR1 LGHNA, CDR2 YSLEER. CDR3 in amino acids: CASSQAASGVYEQYF. DNA of the CDR3: TGCGCCAGCAGCCAAGCGGCTAGCGGGGTCTACGAGCAGTACTTC.

The chain links TRBV5-4 to TRBJ2-1; either TRBD1 or TRBD2 may fit D (5 bases each). The germline CDR1 and CDR2 sequences are SGHNT and YYREEE (reference sequence). The CDR3 sequence is 14 residues long. V was cut by 1 base and J by 5 bases, with 10 bases left in between. CDR3 in amino acids: CASSLSGTDNEQFF. The CDR3 DNA is TGTGCCAGCAGCTTGTCCGGGACCGACAATGAGCAGTTCTTC.

In this sample, this clonotype turned up once. In DNA form, the CDR3 reads TGTGCCACCAGTGATTTGCCGTCGGGGAGGGACACCGGGGAGCTGTTTTTT. Translation gives CATSDLPSGRDTGELFF. The V and J genes are TRBV24-1 and TRBJ2-2; 7 nucleotides agree with TRBD2. Trimming at V came to 0 bases and at J to 3 bases, leaving 6 bases not matched to a gene. Per germline, CDR1 KGHDR and CDR2 SFDVKD. CDR3 length: 17 residues.

This clonotype has a single count. The V and J genes are TRBV5-1 and TRBJ1-1; 7 bases align to TRBD1. Germline V CDR1 and CDR2: SGHRS, YFSETQ. V trimming: 4 bases; J trimming: 4 bases; junction bases outside the gene matches: 4. The CDR3 length is 13 residues. CDR3 sequence (DNA): TGCGCCAGCAGCGAAGGGACAGCCACTGAAGCTTTCTTT. It encodes CASSEGTATEAFF.

The CDR3 loop is CAISDTGVGTEAFF. CDR3 nucleotide sequence: TGTGCCATCAGTGACACAGGGGTTGGGACTGAAGCTTTCTTT. This chain connects TRBV10-3 to TRBJ1-1; TRBD1 matches at 7 bases. With 3 bases clipped from V and 5 bases from J, the junction kept 6 bases outside the gene matches. This CDR3 has 14 amino acids. The germline CDR1 and CDR2 sequences are ENHRY and SYGVKD.